This T cell receptor beta chain appears in the sequencing data of a study of blood T cell repertoires in COVID-19. As for the study in general: The United States, Italy and Spain provided the acute and convalescent COVID-19 samples. Sources were T cells, B-cell-depleted T cells, or PBMCs; the material itself was cDNA or gDNA.

Study processing details: Amplification with reference gene primers provided the estimates of nucleated cell counts. Using immunoSEQ multiplex PCR, the repertoire was profiled, and TCRdb retains in-frame clones only, with some absent. V and J calls and clone size follow that table, whereas D and trimming were derived from the DNA. Of around 700,000 clones in the sample, 75% to 90% were seen once. This clonotype originated in a woman aged 18-35 years with acute or convalescent COVID-19. The source material was peripheral blood.

The CDR3 nucleotides are TGCAGCGTTGAAGAACCACAGAGCTATGGCTACACCTTC. It codes for CSVEEPQSYGYTF. V usage is TRBV29-1 and J usage is TRBJ1-2; D remains ambiguous. Germline V gene lookup returns CDR1 SQVTM and CDR2 ANQGSEA. V lost 0 bases, J lost 4 bases, and 9 bases lay in between. CDR3 length: 13 residues.